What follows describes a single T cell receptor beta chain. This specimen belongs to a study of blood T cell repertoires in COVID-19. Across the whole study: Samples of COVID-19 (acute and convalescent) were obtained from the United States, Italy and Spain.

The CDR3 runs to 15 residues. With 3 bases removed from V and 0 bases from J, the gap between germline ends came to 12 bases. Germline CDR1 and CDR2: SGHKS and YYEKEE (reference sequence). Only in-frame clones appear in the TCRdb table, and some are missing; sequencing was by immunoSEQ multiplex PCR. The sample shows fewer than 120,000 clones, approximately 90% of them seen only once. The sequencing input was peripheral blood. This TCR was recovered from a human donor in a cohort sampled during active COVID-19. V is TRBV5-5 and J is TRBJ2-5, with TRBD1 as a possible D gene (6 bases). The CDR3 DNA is TGTGCCAGCAGCTCCTACCGGACAGACCAAGAGACCCAGTACTTC. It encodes CASSSYRTDQETQYF.